These 7 T cell receptor beta chains share one sample of origin, sequenced in a study of blood T cell repertoires in COVID-19. Only in-frame clones appear in the TCRdb table, and some are missing; sequencing was by immunoSEQ multiplex PCR. This table holds about 150,000 clones, about 90% found once. Sequencing input: peripheral blood. These receptors were collected from a man in his fifties or sixties with acute or convalescent COVID-19.

The CDR3 sequence is CAISEDRVIHQPQHF. The CDR3 coding sequence is TGTGCCATCAGTGAAGACAGGGTGATTCATCAGCCCCAGCATTTT. The J gene is TRBJ1-5, the V gene TRBV10-3; 7 bases match TRBD1. The CDR3 spans 15 residues. Germline CDR1 is ENHRY and CDR2 is SYGVKD. V gave up 3 bases and J gave up 5 bases; unmatched junction bases: 7.

This chain links TRBV28 with TRBJ1-3; no clear D gene. The CDR3 consists of 13 residues. Germline V gene sequence: CDR1 MDHEN, CDR2 SYDVKM. The V end was cut by 5 bases, the J end by 0 bases, with 5 bases between. This CDR3 reads CASSGGSGNTIYF. The CDR3 DNA reads TGTGCCAGCAGTGGAGGCTCTGGAAACACCATATATTTT. Combining the CDR3 with reference TRBV28 and TRBJ1-3 gives the whole variable domain DVKVTQSSRYLVKRTGEKVFLECVQDMDHENMFWYRQDPGLGLRLIYFSYDVKMKEKGDIPEGYSVSREKKERFSLILESASTNQTSMYLCASSGGSGNTIYFGEGSWLTVV.

This clone was picked up one time. The chain is built from TRBV28 and TRBJ2-6; TRBD1 might be the D (6 bases). CDR3 length equals 18 residues. Trimming removed 4 bases at V and 1 base at J, with 17 bases between. The germline gives CDR1 MDHEN, CDR2 SYDVKM. CDR3 in amino acids: CASSSPRTDKSGANVLTF. DNA for the CDR3: TGTGCCAGCAGTTCACCGAGGACAGATAAATCTGGGGCCAACGTCCTGACTTTC.

This chain links TRBV28 with TRBJ1-2; D gene unclear. The CDR3 covers 12 residues. Germline-derived CDR1 and CDR2 are MDHEN and SYDVKM. The V gene lost 6 bases and the J gene lost 5 bases, with 10 bases spanning the gap. This CDR3 is CASRLGGYGYTF. Here the CDR3 DNA reads TGTGCCAGCAGACTAGGCGGTTATGGCTACACCTTC.

V is TRBV5-4 and J is TRBJ2-2, with 12 bases identical to TRBD2. CDR3 size: 17 residues. After removal of 0 bases from V and 7 bases from J, the junction contained 7 bases not matched to a gene. Per the germline V gene, CDR1 is SGHNT and CDR2 is YYREEE (reference sequence). The DNA for the CDR3 is TGTGCCAGCAGCTTGGAACGACTAGCGGGAGATATCGGGGAGCTGTTTTTT. Translated: CASSLERLAGDIGELFF.

The chain has TRBV3-1 (or the pseudogene TRBV3-2) and TRBJ2-5, with D unresolved. The V gene's germline CDR1 is LGHDT and CDR2 YNNKEL (reference sequence). The V end was cut by 1 base, the J end by 2 bases, with 11 bases between. CDR3 length equals 15 residues. CDR3 nucleotides: TGTGCCAGCAGCCAAGGTCCTAATCCACAAGAGACCCAGTACTTC. Its protein is CASSQGPNPQETQYF.

V is TRBV18 and J is TRBJ2-2; the D gene is possibly TRBD1 (6 bases). The V end lost 1 base, the J end lost 3 bases, and 9 bases lay between the germline ends. Germline V CDR1 and CDR2: KGHSH, LQKENI. This CDR3 has 15 amino acids. Here the CDR3 reads CASSPRPGDTGELFF. The CDR3 region has the DNA TGTGCCAGCTCACCACGGCCAGGGGACACCGGGGAGCTGTTTTTT.